The entry below describes one T cell receptor (beta chain). This record belongs to a study of blood T cells in healthy people across ages. With a J-beta primer mix and a sample-barcoded 5' primer, a second PCR ran roughly 6 to 12 cycles. TCRdb reprocessed the 5' RACE reads with MiXCR, giving one entry per CDR3 protein. This sample has over 1,300,000 distinct CDR3 sequences, with 59% found just once. The germline V gene has CDR1 KGHSH and CDR2 LQKENI. V dropped 0 bases and J dropped 5; count of bases not matched to a gene: 7. This CDR3 has 16 residues. Sequenced: blood. The receptor was isolated from a man younger than 35 in good health. The rearrangement joins TRBV18 to TRBJ2-7, with 10 bases fitting TRBD2. CDR3 loop: CASSPPSGGAPNEQYF. CDR3 nucleotides: TGTGCCAGCTCACCACCGAGCGGGGGGGCGCCCAACGAGCAGTACTTC.